Given below is one TCR beta chain in context. This clonotype showed up just a few times. The specificity of this receptor is unknown. Base-call qualities are not available, and no considerably larger clone is one nucleotide away. The V and J ends are trimmed by 4 bases and 3 bases, leaving 12 bases between them. CDR1 and CDR2, looked up from the germline V gene, are MGHRA and YSYEKL. The CDR3, from cysteine to phenylalanine, totals 14 residues. CDR3 DNA is the only sequence kept; it has 42 bases, read in frame from the first base. The library was generated by 5' RACE. The sequencer was an Illumina HiSeq 2500. A second PCR of roughly 6 to 11 cycles was run with a J-beta primer mix and a sample-barcoded 5' primer. A unique molecular identifier was introduced onto each TCR beta cDNA molecule by a template-switch 5' adaptor carrying 12 random nucleotides. Each sample yielded at least 3 million CDR3-containing paired-end reads. The Mint cDNA synthesis kit, primed by a TRBC-specific oligonucleotide, was used to synthesize first-strand cDNA from all RNA. After uracil-DNA glycosylase treatment, a first 18-cycle PCR used universal primers M1SS and BC2_uni_R on all cDNA. The original methods were these. For normalization, 1 million high-quality reads, each with a distinct molecular identifier, were randomly selected from each sample. Instead of being binned into consensus sequences, reads that shared molecular identifiers were thrown out. CDR3 identification, clonotype clustering and error correction used MiTCR with a Q25 quality threshold and the strictest error-elimination algorithm. A nonparametric unseen species model using Euler transformation provided a lower-bound estimate of total TCR beta diversity. TCRdb itself trimmed the public reads at Q25 with fastp, ran MiXCR and retained productive beta chains. Identical CDR3 protein sequences are pooled into one entry, listed with their most common genes and DNA. TCRdb's processing, not the authors' own work, is the source of the V and J calls. This sample gives 800,000 or so distinct CDR3 sequences in total; around 45% of them show up just once. The ten biggest clones cover about a sixth of the sample.

This entry is derived from a study of blood T cells in healthy people across ages (dated by TCRdb to between 2014 and 2016). A note on the overall study: In model experiments, template switching captured about one uniquely barcoded TCR beta cDNA molecule for every two T cells. To track age-related changes in TCR beta repertoire diversity, the study relied on deep sequencing normalized with unique cDNA molecular identifiers. The donors were split into four age groups: young (average roughly 15 years), middle-aged (more than 35), aged (roughly 60) and long-lived (82). To avoid experimental bias, donors of different ages were spread randomly across the sequencing lanes. For two donors (one aged 18 to 30 and one aged 80 or older), the study analyzed two additional independent replicas of 1 million unique cDNA reads from the same blood draw. Points the paper makes about the study in general: The CMV infection status of donors was not known, potentially confounding age-related changes in expanded clonotypes. The percentage of naive T cells measured by flow cytometry correlated strongly with observed TCR beta diversity. Conclusive comparison of naive and antigen-experienced compartments was prevented by the profiling of bulk unsorted PBMCs. Compared with the aged group, the long-lived group had more naive CD4+ T cells, fewer expanded clones and increased TCR diversity, suggesting age selection. Estimates of total diversity based on one million sequenced T cells were regarded as lower bounds and as underestimates. As age increased, observed TCR beta diversity per million T cells dropped in a roughly linear way, and a significant reduction was already evident by age 40.

The donors were roughly 40 Caucasian individuals from Russia, aged roughly 6 to 90 years, who were systemically healthy. Each donor gave 8 to 10 milliliters of peripheral blood, drawn into EDTA-treated Vacutainer tubes. Ficoll-Paque density-gradient centrifugation was used to isolate PBMCs, with at least 6 million per sample. Trizol reagent was used to extract total RNA from the PBMCs, yielding at least 6 micrograms per sample. The percentages of naive CD45RAhigh/CD27high T cells were determined by flow cytometry on a PBMC aliquot from every donor. The sample comprised blood. The clonotype originates from a man older than 75 in good health. The chain was built from TRBV4-1 and TRBJ1-1; too little of a D gene remains to name it. The CDR3 is CASSRVREDTEAFF. The bases are TGCGCCAGCAGCCGCGTCCGAGAGGACACTGAAGCTTTCTTT.